This T cell receptor beta chain appears in the sequencing data of a study of T cell responses to AZD1222 COVID-19 vaccine. Study results and limitations: Clonal diversity was possibly underestimated, and white British individuals and females predominated among donors. Scientists sampled the repertoires only once the peak T cell response had passed. Spike-specific TCR depth and breadth grew after two AZD1222 doses.

Germline V gene lookup returns CDR1 MNHEY and CDR2 SMNVEV (reference sequence). Trimming removed 3 bases from V and 6 bases from J, with 14 bases in between. This CDR3 region has 14 residues. Note on this clone: The antigen is not known.

Repertoires were generated with immunoSEQ multiplex PCR, while TCRdb's copy carries only in-frame clones and drops some. The sample includes 150,000 to 200,000 clones, 91% of them seen just once. The rearrangement uses TRBV27 and TRBJ1-2; tentative D call: TRBD1 (6 bases). This clonotype was obtained from an adult who received the AZD1222 COVID-19 vaccine. The material was peripheral blood, obtained 28 days after the second AZD1222 dose. The CDR3 region is CASSFSQTGDGYTF. The DNA of the CDR3 is TGTGCCAGCAGTTTTTCCCAGACAGGAGATGGCTACACCTTC.